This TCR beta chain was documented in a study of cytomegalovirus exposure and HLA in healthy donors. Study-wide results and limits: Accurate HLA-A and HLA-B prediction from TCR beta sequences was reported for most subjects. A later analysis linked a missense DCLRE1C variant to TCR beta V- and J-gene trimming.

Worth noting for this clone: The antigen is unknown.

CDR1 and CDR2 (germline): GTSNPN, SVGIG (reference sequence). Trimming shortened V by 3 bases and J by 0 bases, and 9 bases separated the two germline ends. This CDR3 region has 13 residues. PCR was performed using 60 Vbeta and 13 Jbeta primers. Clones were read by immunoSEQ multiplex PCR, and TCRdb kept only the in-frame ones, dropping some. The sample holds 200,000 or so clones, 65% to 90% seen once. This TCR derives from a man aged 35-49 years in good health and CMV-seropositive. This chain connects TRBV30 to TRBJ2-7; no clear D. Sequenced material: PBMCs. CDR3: CAWRPTGSYEQYF. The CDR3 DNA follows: TGTGCCTGGAGGCCCACGGGCTCCTACGAGCAGTACTTC.